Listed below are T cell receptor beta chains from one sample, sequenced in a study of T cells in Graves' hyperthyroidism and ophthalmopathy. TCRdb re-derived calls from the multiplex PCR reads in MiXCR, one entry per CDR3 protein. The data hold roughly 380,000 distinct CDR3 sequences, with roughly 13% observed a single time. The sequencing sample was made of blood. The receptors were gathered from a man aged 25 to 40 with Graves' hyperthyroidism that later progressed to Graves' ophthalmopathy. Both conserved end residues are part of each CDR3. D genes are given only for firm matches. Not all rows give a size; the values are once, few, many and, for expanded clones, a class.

TGTGCCAGCAGCTTAGATCCAGCGGGTCCCCGGAGCACCGGGGAGCTGTTTTTT CASSLDPAGPRSTGELFF 18 TRBV7-2 many . TRBJ2-2
TGTGCCAGCAGCTCAGAGGGGGGGCACGGGGAGCTGTTTTTT CASSSEGGHGELFF 14 TRBV11-3 . . TRBJ2-2
TGTGCCAGCTCATTGGGGGATCGATATGGCTACACCTTC CASSLGDRYGYTF 13 TRBV18 many . TRBJ1-2
TGTGCCTGGAGTGTACGATCGGGCTACAATGAGCAGTTCTTC CAWSVRSGYNEQFF 14 TRBV30 few . TRBJ2-1
TGTGCCAGCAGCCAGGCAGGGGTCACTGAAGCTTTCTTT CASSQAGVTEAFF 13 TRBV3-1 many . TRBJ1-1
TGTGCCAGCAGCTTAGGACTATCGGGGGGCAGCTCCTACAATGAGCAGTTCTTC CASSLGLSGGSSYNEQFF 18 TRBV7-9 many . TRBJ2-1
TGTGCCGCCAGGAACGGGGAGACCCAGTACTTC CAARNGETQYF 11 TRBV19 few . TRBJ2-5
TGCGCCAGCAGTAAAGAAGGCTATGGCTACACCTTC CASSKEGYGYTF 12 TRBV5-1 many . TRBJ1-2
TGTGCCAGCAGCAGCGAGCGGGGGGATACGCAGTATTTT CASSSERGDTQYF 13 TRBV7-8 few TRBD2 TRBJ2-3
TGTGCCAGCAGCCAATACACAGGGGAGGGTGAAAAACTGTTTTTT CASSQYTGEGEKLFF 15 TRBV14 few TRBD1 TRBJ1-4
TGTGCCAGTAGTATTCCCAGGGAGAGGGCTTTCTTT CASSIPRERAFF 12 TRBV19 . . TRBJ1-1
TGTGCCAGCAGCCATAGGGGGGCCTACGAGCAGTACTTC CASSHRGAYEQYF 13 TRBV3-1 . . TRBJ2-7
TGTGCCTGGAGTGTAATGAATTCACCCCTCCACTTT CAWSVMNSPLHF 12 TRBV30 many . TRBJ1-6
TGCGCCAGCGCCCAGGGGAGGGTCGACAATGAGCAGTTCTTC CASAQGRVDNEQFF 14 TRBV5-1 . . TRBJ2-1
TGTGCCAGCAGCAGACGGGGGGGCCTCCACAATGAGCAGTTCTTC CASSRRGGLHNEQFF 15 TRBV6-1 many TRBD2 TRBJ2-1
TGTGCCAGCAGAAATGGGATGTACACTGAAGCTTTCTTT CASRNGMYTEAFF 13 TRBV3-1 . . TRBJ1-1
TGTGCCAGCAGCTTGATGGGCGACCGGGGTACGCAGTATTTT CASSLMGDRGTQYF 14 TRBV5-4 . . TRBJ2-3
TGTGCCAGCGGTTTAGCACGAGTGGAGGAAAACCAAGAGACCCAGTACTTC CASGLARVEENQETQYF 17 TRBV27 few . TRBJ2-5
TGTGCCAGCATCTCGGTCCCCAAGGGGTATGGCTACACCTTC CASISVPKGYGYTF 14 TRBV28 many . TRBJ1-2
TGTGCCAGCAGCCCCGCGGCAGGGAGCTCTGGAAACACCATATATTTT CASSPAAGSSGNTIYF 16 TRBV13 few . TRBJ1-3
TGTGCCAGCAGTTTACAGGGAAGGAATGAGCAGTTCTTC CASSLQGRNEQFF 13 TRBV28 many . TRBJ2-1
TGTGCTAGTATTGAAGGGGGAATCACTGAAGCTTTCTTT CASIEGGITEAFF 13 TRBV12-5 many . TRBJ1-1
TGTGCCAGCAGAGCTGACAGGGTCTCAAATGGCTACACCTTC CASRADRVSNGYTF 14 TRBV9 once TRBD1 TRBJ1-2
TGTGCCAGCAGTTTATCGATTGTAGGATTCAATGAGCAGTTCTTC CASSLSIVGFNEQFF 15 TRBV27 . . TRBJ2-1
TGCCCAAACCTGGACAGCTCTGGAAACACCATATATTTT CPNLDSSGNTIYF 13 TRBV5-1 . . TRBJ1-3
TGCAGTGCTAGAGGGACTAGTACATACAATGAGCAGTTCTTC CSARGTSTYNEQFF 14 TRBV20-1 few TRBD2 TRBJ2-1
TGTGCCAGCAGTTCTAGCGGGGGGGGAAGCGGGGAGCTGTTTTTT CASSSSGGGSGELFF 15 TRBV12-3/TRBV12-4 many TRBD2 TRBJ2-2
TGTGCCAGCAGCCAGAGTGAAAGCATCACTGAAGCTTTCTTT CASSQSESITEAFF 14 TRBV3-1 many . TRBJ1-1
TGTGCCAGTAGTAGGCAGGCGGGGAGCAATCAGCCCCAGCATTTT CASSRQAGSNQPQHF 15 TRBV19 . . TRBJ1-5
TGTGCCAGCAGTGAAAGGGGGGGCGCGGCCGGGGAGCTGTTTTTT CASSERGGAAGELFF 15 TRBV6-1 many . TRBJ2-2
TGTGCCAGCAGCTTATCGAGGGTGCGGGGCTACAATGAGCAGTTCTTC CASSLSRVRGYNEQFF 16 TRBV12-3/TRBV12-4 many . TRBJ2-1
TGTGCCAGCAGCGTAGCCTACGCAGGGCAAGAGACCCAGTACTTC CASSVAYAGQETQYF 15 TRBV9 . . TRBJ2-5
TGTGCCAGCAGTGAAATCCAGGGCCTTAACTATGGCTACACCTTC CASSEIQGLNYGYTF 15 TRBV2 many . TRBJ1-2
TGTGCCAGCAGTACCTGGACGGGAACCTATGGCTACACCTTC CASSTWTGTYGYTF 14 TRBV11-2 many . TRBJ1-2
TGTGCCAGCAGCCCACCCCAAGAGGGCAATGAGCAGTTCTTC CASSPPQEGNEQFF 14 TRBV7-9 many . TRBJ2-1
TGTGCCAGCAGTAAACTAGCGGGGGCTCGGAATGAGCAGTTCTTC CASSKLAGARNEQFF 15 TRBV7-9 . TRBD2 TRBJ2-1
TGTGCAACCGACACGCTAAACTACGAGCAGTACTTC CATDTLNYEQYF 12 TRBV30 few . TRBJ2-7
TGCAGTGCAGAGGACAGGGCGAAGATAAGCTCTGGAAACACCATATATTTT CSAEDRAKISSGNTIYF 17 TRBV20-1 . TRBD1 TRBJ1-3
TGTGCCAGCAGCTTCTCCGGGGGGGCGGGAGATACGCAGTATTTT CASSFSGGAGDTQYF 15 TRBV7-2 many TRBD2 TRBJ2-3